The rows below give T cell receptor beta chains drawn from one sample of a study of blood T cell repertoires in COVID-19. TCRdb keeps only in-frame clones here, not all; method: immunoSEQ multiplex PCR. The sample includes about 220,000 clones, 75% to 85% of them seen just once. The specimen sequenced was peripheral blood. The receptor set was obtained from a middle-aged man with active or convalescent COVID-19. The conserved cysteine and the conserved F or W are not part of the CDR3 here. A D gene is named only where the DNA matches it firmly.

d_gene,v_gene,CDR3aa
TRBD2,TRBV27,ASSLSPLAGGQYNEQF
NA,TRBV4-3,ASSQDPGGEQDFQPQH
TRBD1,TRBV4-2,ASSQRTGSTDTQY
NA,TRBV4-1,ASRGGKAGTEAF
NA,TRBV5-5,ASSPTLFTDTQY
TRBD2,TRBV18,ASSPSLAGVNEQF
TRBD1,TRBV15,ATSRGTGGYGYT
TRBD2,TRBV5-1,ASRPSGRRTNEQF
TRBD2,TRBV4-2,ASSQGLAGLDTQY
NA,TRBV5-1,ASSFQGWREQF
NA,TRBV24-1,ATSDSGRSGNTEAF
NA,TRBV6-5,ASFWTAPNYGYT
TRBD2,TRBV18,ASSPIAGGPTDTQY
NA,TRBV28,ASSLGLRGANEKLF
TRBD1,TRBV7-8,ASSLAATGGHGYT
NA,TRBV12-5,ASGFGDTGELF
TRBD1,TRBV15,ATSRDRGQGPF
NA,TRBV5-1,ASRWDNGEETQY
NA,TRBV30,AWSGGATYEQY
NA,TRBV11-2,ASADSGSLNTEAF
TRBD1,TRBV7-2,ASSFRQGNEQF
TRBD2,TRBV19,ASSRLAGVSEQF
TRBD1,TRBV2,ASITDRGYGYT
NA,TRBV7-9,ASSPGQKLYEQY
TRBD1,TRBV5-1,ASRGLDRGSYNSPLH
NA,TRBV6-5,ASRSPGILYGYT
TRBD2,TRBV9,ASSVSGGLGTDTQY
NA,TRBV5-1,ASSLQGGNTEAF
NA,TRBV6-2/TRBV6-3,ASSYSRQEVDEQY
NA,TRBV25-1,ASSAYQWGESTDTQY
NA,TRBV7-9,ASNQDSSYNSPLH
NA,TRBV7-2,ASSLGQGTEAF
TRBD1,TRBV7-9,ASSSRQGAYGYT
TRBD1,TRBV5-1,ASSGWTGTDTQY
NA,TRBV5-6,ASSFYPNEKLF
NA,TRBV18,ASSPLFGRGMNTEAF
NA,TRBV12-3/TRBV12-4,ASRYAREFA
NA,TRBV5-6,ASSFDPGQEYEQY
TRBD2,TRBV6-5,ASSYGLVRTGELF
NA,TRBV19,ASSIDHRRLNEKLF
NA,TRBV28,ASRSPYSLRHGPPEKLF
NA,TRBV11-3,ASTPLRENTDTQY
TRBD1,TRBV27,ATRGQGTSEQY
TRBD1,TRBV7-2,ASNRGGDNSPLH
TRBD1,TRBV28,ASSLRQGREKLF
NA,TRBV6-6,ASSYGTNQPQH
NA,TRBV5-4,ASSLVWGQGNEQF
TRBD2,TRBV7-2,ASSPSGGAYNEQF
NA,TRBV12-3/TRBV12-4,ASILGGGNTIY
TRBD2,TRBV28,ASSGLTASGDSYEQY
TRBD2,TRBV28,ASSFGAGGYEQY
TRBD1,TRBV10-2,ASSVIRTGQPQH
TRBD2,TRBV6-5,ASSSLAGGSYEQY
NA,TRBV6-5,ASSLRGNEQY
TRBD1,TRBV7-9,ASSRTGTEYSPLH